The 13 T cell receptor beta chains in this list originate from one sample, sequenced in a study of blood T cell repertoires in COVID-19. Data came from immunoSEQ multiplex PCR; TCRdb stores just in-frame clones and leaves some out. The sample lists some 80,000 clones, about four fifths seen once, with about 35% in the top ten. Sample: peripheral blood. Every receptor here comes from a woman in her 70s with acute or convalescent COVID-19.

CDR3 amino acids: CASSRSAVSHNEQFF. The CDR3 DNA reads TGTGCCAGCAGCCGGAGCGCGGTAAGTCACAATGAGCAGTTCTTC. The chain uses TRBV3-1 (or the pseudogene TRBV3-2) and TRBJ2-1, with unresolved D. Trimming took 4 bases from V and 5 from J, leaving 15 bases between them. The germline CDR1 and CDR2 sequences are LGHDT and YNNKEL (reference sequence). The CDR3 length is 15 residues.

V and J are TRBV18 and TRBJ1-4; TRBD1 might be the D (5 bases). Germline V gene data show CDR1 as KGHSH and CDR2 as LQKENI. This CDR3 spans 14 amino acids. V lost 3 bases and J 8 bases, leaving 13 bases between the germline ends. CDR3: CASSPTELGEKLFF. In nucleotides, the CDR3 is TGTGCCAGCTCACCGACAGAGTTAGGCGAAAAACTGTTTTTT.

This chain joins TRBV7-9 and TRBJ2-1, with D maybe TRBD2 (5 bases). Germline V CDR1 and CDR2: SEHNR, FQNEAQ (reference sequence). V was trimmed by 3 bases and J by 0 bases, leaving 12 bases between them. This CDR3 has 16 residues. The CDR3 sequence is CASSFADYGSYNEQFF. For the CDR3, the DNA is TGTGCCAGCAGCTTCGCCGACTACGGCTCCTACAATGAGCAGTTCTTC.

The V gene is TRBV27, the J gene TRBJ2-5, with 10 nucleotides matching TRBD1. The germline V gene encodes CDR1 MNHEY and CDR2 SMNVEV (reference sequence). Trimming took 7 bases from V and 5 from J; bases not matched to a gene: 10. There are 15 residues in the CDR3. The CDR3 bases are TGTGCCAGCACCTCGGGACAGGGGAGGTCTGAGACCCAGTACTTC. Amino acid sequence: CASTSGQGRSETQYF.

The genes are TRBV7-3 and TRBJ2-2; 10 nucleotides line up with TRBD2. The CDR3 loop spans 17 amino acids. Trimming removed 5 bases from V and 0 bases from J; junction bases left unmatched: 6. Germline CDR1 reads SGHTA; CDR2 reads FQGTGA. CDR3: CASSRLAGATNTGELFF. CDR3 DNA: TGTGCCAGCAGCCGTCTAGCGGGAGCGACGAACACCGGGGAGCTGTTTTTT.

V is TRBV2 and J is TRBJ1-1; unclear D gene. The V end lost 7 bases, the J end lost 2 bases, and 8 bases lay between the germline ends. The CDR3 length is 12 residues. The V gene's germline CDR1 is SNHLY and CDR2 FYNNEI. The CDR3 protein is CASKEGNTEAFF. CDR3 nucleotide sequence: TGTGCCAGCAAAGAGGGAAACACTGAAGCTTTCTTT.

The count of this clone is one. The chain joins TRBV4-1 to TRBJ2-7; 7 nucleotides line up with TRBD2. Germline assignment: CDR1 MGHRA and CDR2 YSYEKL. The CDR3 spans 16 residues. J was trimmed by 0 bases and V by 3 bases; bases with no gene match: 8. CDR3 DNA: TGCGCCAGCAGCCAGGGACTACTCAGTAGCTCCTACGAGCAGTACTTC. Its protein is CASSQGLLSSSYEQYF.

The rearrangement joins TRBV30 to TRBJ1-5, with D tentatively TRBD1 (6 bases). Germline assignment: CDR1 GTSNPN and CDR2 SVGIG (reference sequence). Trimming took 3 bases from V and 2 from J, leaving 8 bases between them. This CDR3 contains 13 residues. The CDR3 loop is CAWSRQGNQPQHF. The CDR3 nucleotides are TGTGCCTGGAGCCGACAGGGCAATCAGCCCCAGCATTTT.

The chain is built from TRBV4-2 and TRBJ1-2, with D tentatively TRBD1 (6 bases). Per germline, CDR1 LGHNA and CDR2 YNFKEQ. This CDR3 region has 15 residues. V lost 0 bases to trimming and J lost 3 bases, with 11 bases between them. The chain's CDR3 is CASSQEVSGDYGYTF. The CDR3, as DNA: TGTGCCAGCAGCCAAGAAGTGTCAGGGGACTATGGCTACACCTTC.

Here the CDR3 reads CASSPQVARVDTEAFF. CDR3 sequence (DNA): TGCGCCAGCAGCCCTCAGGTGGCCAGGGTTGACACTGAAGCTTTCTTT. The chain links TRBV4-1 to TRBJ1-1; D perhaps matches TRBD1 (5 bases). This CDR3 has 16 residues. The V and J ends lost 4 bases and 3 bases respectively, with 18 bases between them. The germline CDR1 and CDR2 sequences are MGHRA and YSYEKL.

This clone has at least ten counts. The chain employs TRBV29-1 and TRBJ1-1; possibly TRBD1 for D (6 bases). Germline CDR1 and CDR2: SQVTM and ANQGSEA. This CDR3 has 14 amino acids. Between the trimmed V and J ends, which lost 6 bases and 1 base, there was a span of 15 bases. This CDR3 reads CSVRLSRGNTEAFF. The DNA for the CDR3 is TGCAGCGTCCGACTTAGCAGGGGGAACACTGAAGCTTTCTTT.

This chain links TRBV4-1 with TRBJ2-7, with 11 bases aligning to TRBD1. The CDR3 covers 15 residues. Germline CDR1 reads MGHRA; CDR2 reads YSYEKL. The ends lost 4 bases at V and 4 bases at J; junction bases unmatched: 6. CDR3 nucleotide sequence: TGCGCCAGCAGCCCAGGACAGGGGGCGAATTACGAGCAGTACTTC. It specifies CASSPGQGANYEQYF.

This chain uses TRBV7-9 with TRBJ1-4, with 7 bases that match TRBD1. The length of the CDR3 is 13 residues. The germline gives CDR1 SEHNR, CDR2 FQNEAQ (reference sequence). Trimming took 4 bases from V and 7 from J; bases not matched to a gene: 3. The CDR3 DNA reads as TGTGCCAGCAGCTCTCGGACAGGTGAAAAACTGTTTTTT. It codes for CASSSRTGEKLFF.